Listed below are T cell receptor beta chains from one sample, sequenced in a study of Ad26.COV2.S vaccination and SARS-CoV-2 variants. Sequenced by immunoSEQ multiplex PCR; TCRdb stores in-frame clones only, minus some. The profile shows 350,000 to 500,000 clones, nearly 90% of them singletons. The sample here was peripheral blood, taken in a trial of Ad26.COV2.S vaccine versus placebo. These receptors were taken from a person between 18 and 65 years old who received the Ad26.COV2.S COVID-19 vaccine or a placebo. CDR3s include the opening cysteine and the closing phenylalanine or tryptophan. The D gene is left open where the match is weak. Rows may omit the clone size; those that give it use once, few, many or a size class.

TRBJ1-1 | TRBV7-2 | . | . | CASSFTVNTEAFF | TGTGCCAGCAGCTTCACAGTCAACACTGAAGCTTTCTTT
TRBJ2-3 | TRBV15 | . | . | CATSRGGDARPHTQYF | TGTGCCACCAGCAGAGGGGGGGACGCGCGGCCACATACGCAGTATTTT
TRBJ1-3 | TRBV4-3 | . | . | CASSQVWGAGNTIYF | TGCGCCAGCAGCCAAGTTTGGGGGGCTGGAAACACCATATATTTT
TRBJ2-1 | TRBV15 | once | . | CATMSRNEQFF | TGTGCCACCATGTCTAGAAATGAGCAGTTCTTC
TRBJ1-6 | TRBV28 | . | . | CASSWTRWDSPLHF | TGTGCCAGCAGCTGGACCCGATGGGATTCACCCCTCCACTTT
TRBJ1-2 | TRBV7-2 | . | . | CASSLEWVGARSHGYTF | TGTGCCAGCAGCTTAGAATGGGTAGGGGCGCGTTCCCATGGCTACACCTTC
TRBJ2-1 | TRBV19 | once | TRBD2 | CASSTSRGGNEQFF | TGTGCCAGTAGTACCTCCCGCGGGGGCAATGAGCAGTTCTTC
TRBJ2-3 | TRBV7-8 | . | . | CASSLAARGATDTQYF | TGTGCCAGCAGCTTAGCGGCCAGGGGGGCGACAGATACGCAGTATTTT
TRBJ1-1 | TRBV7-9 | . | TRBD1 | CASSWGTGTNRDGAFF | TGTGCCAGCAGCTGGGGGACAGGGACGAATCGGGACGGAGCTTTCTTT
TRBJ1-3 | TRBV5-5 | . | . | CASSLAQLGNTIYF | TGTGCCAGCAGCTTGGCACAGCTCGGAAACACCATATATTTT
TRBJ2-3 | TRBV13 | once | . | CASSLGRSPDTQYF | TGTGCCAGCAGCTTAGGGCGTAGCCCCGATACGCAGTATTTT
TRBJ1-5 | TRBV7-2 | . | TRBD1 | CASSLGTGTRRPQHF | TGTGCCAGCAGCTTAGGGACAGGGACCAGGAGGCCCCAGCATTTT
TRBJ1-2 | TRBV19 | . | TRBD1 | CASSTKMGQGDGGGYTF | TGTGCCAGTAGTACAAAGATGGGACAGGGCGATGGTGGTGGCTACACCTTC
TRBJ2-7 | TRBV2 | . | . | CASSYGRGSSYEQYF | TGTGCCAGCAGCTATGGGAGAGGGAGCTCCTACGAGCAGTACTTC
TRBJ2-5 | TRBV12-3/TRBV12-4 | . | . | CASSFGSRGTQYF | TGTGCCAGCAGTTTCGGCTCCCGGGGGACCCAGTACTTC
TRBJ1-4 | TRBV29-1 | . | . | CSVVQGAEKLFF | TGCAGCGTTGTTCAAGGGGCCGAAAAACTGTTTTTT
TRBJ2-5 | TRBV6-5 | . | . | CASSTDEETQYF | TGTGCCAGCTCGACTGACGAAGAGACCCAGTACTTC
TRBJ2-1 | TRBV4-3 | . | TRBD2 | CASSQELAGGPYNEQFF | TGCGCCAGCAGCCAAGAGCTAGCGGGGGGGCCCTACAATGAGCAGTTCTTC
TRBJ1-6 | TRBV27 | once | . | CASPRPTSYNSPLHF | TGTGCCAGCCCGAGGCCGACGAGCTATAATTCACCCCTCCACTTT
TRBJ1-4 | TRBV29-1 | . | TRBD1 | CSVRDSSEKLFF | TGCAGCGTTCGGGACAGCTCCGAAAAACTGTTTTTT
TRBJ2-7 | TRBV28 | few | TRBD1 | CASSLVGTELPYEQYF | TGTGCCAGCAGTTTAGTCGGGACAGAGTTACCCTACGAGCAGTACTTC
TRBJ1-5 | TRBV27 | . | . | CASSLFPSNQPQHF | TGTGCCAGCAGTTTATTTCCGAGCAATCAGCCCCAGCATTTT
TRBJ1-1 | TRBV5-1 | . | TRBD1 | CASRKGTGALRGTEAFF | TGCGCCAGCAGAAAAGGGACAGGGGCGCTCAGGGGCACTGAAGCTTTCTTT
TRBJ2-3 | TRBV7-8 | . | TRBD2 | CASSSTTSGVEDTQYF | TGTGCCAGCAGCTCGACGACTAGCGGGGTTGAAGATACGCAGTATTTT
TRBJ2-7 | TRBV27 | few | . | CASGRISSYEQYF | TGTGCCAGCGGCAGGATAAGCTCCTACGAGCAGTACTTC
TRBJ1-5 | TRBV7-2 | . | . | CASSLVPGVGTYSNQPQHF | TGTGCCAGCAGCTTAGTACCTGGGGTAGGTACGTATAGCAATCAGCCCCAGCATTTT
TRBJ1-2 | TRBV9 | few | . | CASSVANWAGSGYTF | TGTGCCAGCAGCGTAGCGAACTGGGCGGGGAGCGGCTACACCTTC
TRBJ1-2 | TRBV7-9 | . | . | CASSPGNWDGGYTF | TGTGCCAGCAGCCCAGGTAACTGGGACGGTGGCTACACCTTC
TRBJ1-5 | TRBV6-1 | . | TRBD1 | CASSENQRDRGRNNQPQHF | TGTGCCAGCAGTGAAAATCAGAGGGACAGGGGGCGAAACAATCAGCCCCAGCATTTT
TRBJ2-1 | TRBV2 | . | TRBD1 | CASKTGQVTNNEQFF | TGTGCCAGCAAGACGGGACAGGTAACGAACAATGAGCAGTTCTTC
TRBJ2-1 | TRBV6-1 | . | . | CASSEPGVWQFF | TGTGCCAGCAGTGAACCCGGTGTGTGGCAGTTCTTC
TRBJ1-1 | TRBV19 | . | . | CASSIGRRQMNTEAFF | TGTGCCAGTAGTATAGGAAGGCGACAGATGAACACTGAAGCTTTCTTT
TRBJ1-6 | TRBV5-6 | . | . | CASSWRTVRSYNSPLHF | TGTGCCAGCAGCTGGAGGACCGTTAGGTCCTATAATTCACCCCTCCACTTT
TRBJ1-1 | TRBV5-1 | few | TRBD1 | CASSLGTGNTEAFF | TGCGCCAGCAGCTTGGGGACAGGCAACACTGAAGCTTTCTTT
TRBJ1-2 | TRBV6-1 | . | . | CASSEVVILYGYTF | TGTGCCAGCAGTGAAGTTGTCATTCTCTATGGCTACACCTTC
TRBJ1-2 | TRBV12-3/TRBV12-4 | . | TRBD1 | CASSFQGAGGYTF | TGTGCCAGCAGTTTCCAGGGGGCGGGCGGCTACACCTTC
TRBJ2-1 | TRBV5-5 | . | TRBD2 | CASSLQGTSYEQFF | TGTGCCAGCAGCTTGCAGGGGACTAGCTATGAGCAGTTCTTC
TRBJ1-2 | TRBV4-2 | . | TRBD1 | CASSQDALVDRGNYGYTF | TGTGCCAGCAGCCAAGATGCCCTCGTTGACAGGGGGAACTATGGCTACACCTTC
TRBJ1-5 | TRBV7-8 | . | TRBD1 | CASSRDRVSYQPQHF | TGTGCCAGCAGCCGGGACAGGGTATCGTATCAGCCCCAGCATTTT
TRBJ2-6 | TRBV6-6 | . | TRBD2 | CASSRQAPRRGGGANVLTF | TGTGCCAGCAGTCGACAGGCCCCTCGCCGGGGGGGAGGGGCCAACGTCCTGACTTTC
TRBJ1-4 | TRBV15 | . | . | CATSRGVGPQELLLFF | TGTGCCACCAGCAGGGGGGTAGGGCCGCAGGAACTCCTGCTGTTTTTT
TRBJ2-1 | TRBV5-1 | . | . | CASSLEPGVAYNEQFF | TGCGCCAGCAGCTTGGAACCAGGGGTTGCCTACAATGAGCAGTTCTTC
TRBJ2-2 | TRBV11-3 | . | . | CASSLAGELFF | TGTGCCAGCAGCTTGGCCGGGGAGCTGTTTTTT
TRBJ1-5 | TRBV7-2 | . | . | CASSLGFVGQPQHF | TGTGCCAGCAGCTTAGGGTTTGTGGGTCAGCCCCAGCATTTT
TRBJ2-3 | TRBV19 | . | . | CASRFRGMSTDTQYF | TGTGCCAGTAGGTTCCGGGGTATGTCTACAGATACGCAGTATTTT
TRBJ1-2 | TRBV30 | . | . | CAWSVFGAGDYGYTF | TGTGCCTGGAGTGTTTTTGGGGCGGGGGACTATGGCTACACCTTC
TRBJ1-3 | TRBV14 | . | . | CASSQGATHTIYF | TGTGCCAGCAGCCAAGGCGCGACACACACCATATATTTT
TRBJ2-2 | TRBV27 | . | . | CASSAMGAGELFF | TGTGCCAGCAGCGCTATGGGGGCCGGGGAGCTGTTTTTT
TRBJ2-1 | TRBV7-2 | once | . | CASSPINRVEQFF | TGTGCCAGCAGTCCCATTAATCGTGTTGAGCAGTTCTTC
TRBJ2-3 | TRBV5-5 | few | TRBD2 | CASSRTSGRAADTQYF | TGTGCCAGCAGCCGGACTAGCGGGAGAGCGGCAGATACGCAGTATTTT
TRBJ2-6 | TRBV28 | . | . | CASSFQDGSGANVLTF | TGTGCCAGCAGTTTCCAGGATGGCTCTGGGGCCAACGTCCTGACTTTC
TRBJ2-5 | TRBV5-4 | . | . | CASSLGRLQETQYF | TGTGCCAGCAGCTTGGGCAGACTCCAAGAGACCCAGTACTTC